The 24 T cell receptor beta chains given below trace back to one sample, sequenced in a study of CD8 T cells in ankylosing spondylitis. TCRdb processed the 5' RACE reads anew with MiXCR; each CDR3 protein has one entry. The sample lists roughly 150,000 distinct CDR3 sequences, about 32% occurring once. Source material: synovial fluid, either unsorted or a sorted T cell fraction (not recorded which). The receptors were sampled from a male donor with ankylosing spondylitis.

This clonotype was observed many times. The chain joins TRBV12-3 or TRBV12-4 to TRBJ2-2; a weak D match, TRBD1 (6 bases). The V and J ends lost 5 bases and 6 bases respectively, with 10 bases between them. The CDR3 length is 13 residues. The CDR3 region is CASSIQGPGELFF. The CDR3 DNA reads as TGTGCCAGCAGTATACAGGGTCCCGGGGAGCTGTTTTTT.

At least ten counts were recorded for this clonotype. The chain recombines TRBV3-1 with TRBJ1-1; D is unclear. CDR1 is LGHDT and CDR2 is YNNKEL in the germline V gene (reference sequence). Trimming cost V 0 bases and J 11 bases, with 7 bases left between them. The CDR3 runs 11 residues. The CDR3 loop is CASSQDNTAFF. The CDR3 nucleotides read TGTGCCAGCAGCCAAGATAACACGGCTTTCTTT.

This clonotype came up a few times. The chain couples TRBV20-1 to TRBJ1-2, with a weak D call TRBD1 (6 bases). The V gene's germline CDR1 is DFQATT and CDR2 SNEGSKA (reference sequence). V was clipped by 5 bases and J by 3 bases, with 22 bases between them. This CDR3 is built from 16 residues. The chain's CDR3 is CSAGEGGILSYYGYTF. CDR3 nucleotide sequence: TGCAGTGCTGGGGAGGGGGGAATACTCTCCTACTATGGCTACACCTTC.

This clonotype was counted only a few times. The J gene is TRBJ1-2, the V gene TRBV12-3 or TRBV12-4; TRBD1 is a possible D gene (5 bases). The length of the CDR3 is 13 residues. Trimming took off 5 bases at V and 4 bases at J, with 11 bases between the two ends. CDR3 loop: CASSNRGVYGYTF. The CDR3 bases are TGTGCCAGCAGTAACCGGGGGGTCTATGGCTACACCTTC.

CDR3 residues: CASSLEGETQYF. The CDR3 DNA is TGCGCCAGCAGCTTGGAAGGCGAGACCCAGTACTTC. The chain employs TRBV5-1 and TRBJ2-5, with D unresolved. The CDR3 contains 12 residues. The V and J ends lost 0 bases and 5 bases respectively, with 5 bases between them. From germline, CDR1 is SGHRS and CDR2 YFSETQ.

This chain links TRBV5-6 with TRBJ1-4, with 7 bases that match TRBD1. V was clipped by 2 bases and J by 5 bases; unmatched bases: 3. This CDR3 has 14 amino acids. Germline CDR1 reads SGHDT; CDR2 reads YYEEEE. DNA of the CDR3: TGTGCCAGCAGCTTACAGGGGAGGAATGAAAAACTGTTTTTT. Amino acid sequence: CASSLQGRNEKLFF.

The chain combines TRBV5-1 with TRBJ2-5; no clear D gene. Trimming removed 0 bases at V and 1 base at J, with 10 bases between. From germline, CDR1 is SGHRS and CDR2 YFSETQ. The CDR3 extends over 15 amino acids. CDR3 DNA: TGCGCCAGCAGCTTGGGTATAGCTAGCCAAGAGACCCAGTACTTC. It encodes CASSLGIASQETQYF.

J is TRBJ1-5 and V is TRBV19; 7 bases line up with TRBD1. CDR1 and CDR2 from the germline V gene are LNHDA and SQIVND (reference sequence). J gave up 3 bases and V 7 bases, and 12 bases lay outside the gene matches. There are 16 residues in the CDR3. Here the CDR3 DNA reads TGTGCCAGTACCACTCAGGGGGGACAGAACAATCAGCCCCAGCATTTT. It is translated as CASTTQGGQNNQPQHF.

There are a few counts of this clonotype. The chain is built from TRBV28 and TRBJ2-4; TRBD1 agrees at 12 bases. Germline loops: CDR1 MDHEN, CDR2 SYDVKM. The CDR3 is 16 residues long. V lost 2 bases and J lost 3; bases outside the gene matches: 2. The CDR3, as DNA: TGTGCCAGCAGTTTAGGGACAGGGGGCGGCAAAAACATTCAGTACTTC. It specifies CASSLGTGGGKNIQYF. Based on the CDR3 plus reference TRBV28 and TRBJ2-4, the full variable domain is DVKVTQSSRYLVKRTGEKVFLECVQDMDHENMFWYRQDPGLGLRLIYFSYDVKMKEKGDIPEGYSVSREKKERFSLILESASTNQTSMYLCASSLGTGGGKNIQYFGAGTRLSVL.

This clonotype appeared a single time. The chain links TRBV6-2 or TRBV6-3 to TRBJ2-3; possible D gene TRBD1, 6 bases. Trimming stripped 6 bases from V and 6 bases from J, with 10 bases between. Germline V lookup: CDR1 MNHEY, CDR2 SVGEGT. This CDR3 contains 12 residues. CDR3 DNA: TGTGCCAGCAGCCGAGGACAGGATACGCAGTATTTT. As protein: CASSRGQDTQYF.

This clonotype occurred a few times. This chain uses TRBV2 with TRBJ1-2, with D hard to call. The CDR3 runs 17 residues. CDR1 and CDR2 (germline): SNHLY, FYNNEI. With 3 bases removed from V and 8 bases from J, the gap between germline ends came to 25 bases. CDR3 DNA sequence: TGTGCCAGCAGTGATCGGTCAGGAAAAAGGCGTTCGAGCGGCTACACCTTC. Translated, it gives CASSDRSGKRRSSGYTF. The full variable domain, rest sourced from reference TRBV2 and TRBJ1-2, is EPEVTQTPSHQVTQMGQEVILRCVPISNHLYFYWYRQILGQKVEFLVSFYNNEISEKSEIFDDQFSVERPDGSNFTLKIRSTKLEDSAMYFCASSDRSGKRRSSGYTFGSGTRLTVV.

The rearrangement links TRBV6-1 to TRBJ2-1; TRBD2 matches 10 bases. The CDR3 is 17 residues long. Trimming removed 3 bases from V and 3 bases from J; junction bases left unmatched: 8. Germline V gene sequence: CDR1 MNHNS, CDR2 SASEGT. CDR3 region: CASSELAGGTLYNEQFF. Written as DNA, the CDR3 is TGTGCCAGCAGTGAGTTAGCGGGAGGCACCCTCTACAATGAGCAGTTCTTC.

The chain recombines TRBV20-1 with TRBJ2-2; D remains unclear. This CDR3 comprises 13 residues. CDR1 DFQATT and CDR2 SNEGSKA come from the germline V gene (reference sequence). Deletions cut 3 bases from V and 2 bases from J, with 7 bases between. This chain's CDR3 is CSASPSNTGELFF. The CDR3, as DNA: TGCAGTGCTAGCCCCAGCAACACCGGGGAGCTGTTTTTT.

This clonotype was counted between two and nine times. This chain uses TRBV6-1 with TRBJ2-1; D gene unclear. V lost 5 bases, J lost 4 bases, and 18 bases lay in between. Germline CDR1 is MNHNS and CDR2 is SASEGT. The CDR3 runs 16 residues. The CDR3, as DNA: TGTGCCAGCAGTCCCCGGGCCGTCACGCGGTACAATGAGCAGTTCTTC. Its protein is CASSPRAVTRYNEQFF.

Within the sample, this clonotype is medium-sized (0.01 to 0.1%). This chain links TRBV7-2 with TRBJ1-2, with no clear D. The V end lost 3 bases, the J end lost 3 bases, and 8 bases lay between the germline ends. The germline CDR1 and CDR2 sequences are SGHTA and FQGNSA. CDR3 size: 13 residues. The CDR3 sequence: CASSFYTDYGYTF. As DNA, the CDR3 is TGTGCCAGCAGCTTTTACACCGACTATGGCTACACCTTC.

The chain has TRBV21-1 and TRBJ2-7; the table assigns TRBD1, which was not confirmed against the DNA. TRBV21-1 is flagged as a pseudogene. This CDR3 is built from 14 residues. In nucleotides, the CDR3 is TGTGCCAGCAGCAGACAGGGGGCTGAGTTGGGGCAGTACTTC. Its translation is CASSRQGAELGQYF.

This clonotype has only a few counts. This chain joins TRBV18 and TRBJ1-3; tentatively, D is TRBD1 (6 bases). CDR1 is KGHSH, CDR2 LQKENI, per germline. This CDR3 spans 14 amino acids. V was trimmed by 3 bases and J by 8 bases, leaving 14 bases between them. DNA for the CDR3: TGTGCCAGCTCACCCGGGAGCTCAGGGGACACCATATATTTT. It translates to CASSPGSSGDTIYF.

Here the CDR3 reads CASPPDPGGPYNEQFF. DNA for the CDR3: TGTGCCAGCCCACCGGACCCGGGGGGGCCTTACAATGAGCAGTTCTTC. The rearrangement joins TRBV12-3 or TRBV12-4 to TRBJ2-1, with 8 bases matching TRBD2. There are 16 residues in the CDR3. Trimming at V came to 8 bases and at J to 4 bases, leaving 13 bases not matched to a gene.

This chain links TRBV6-1 with TRBJ1-1; D uncertain. V shed 3 bases and J shed 1 base, with 12 bases lying between them. Germline V gene lookup returns CDR1 MNHNS and CDR2 SASEGT. The CDR3 spans 15 residues. The CDR3: CASSDRWRSNTEAFF. The CDR3 nucleotides read TGTGCCAGCAGTGATCGGTGGCGGTCGAACACTGAAGCTTTCTTT.

The chain employs TRBV4-3 and TRBJ2-2; no clear D gene. Per the germline V gene, CDR1 is LGHNA and CDR2 is YSLEER. Between the trimmed V and J ends, which lost 0 bases and 2 bases, there was a span of 10 bases. The CDR3 contains 16 residues. The CDR3 DNA is TGCGCCAGCAGCCAAGAAGTGGGTGCAAACACCGGGGAGCTGTTTTTT. Amino acid sequence: CASSQEVGANTGELFF.

This clonotype showed up just a few times. The chain has TRBV5-1 and TRBJ2-1, with a weak D call TRBD1 (6 bases). V was clipped by 2 bases and J by 3 bases, with 15 bases between them. The CDR3 totals 16 residues. Germline lookup yields CDR1 SGHRS and CDR2 YFSETQ. CDR3 region: CASSLQGDSDYNEQFF. CDR3 bases: TGCGCCAGCAGCTTACAGGGTGACTCGGACTACAATGAGCAGTTCTTC.

This clonotype was counted only a few times. This chain joins TRBV21-1 and TRBJ2-7. TRBV21-1 is classified as a pseudogene. This CDR3 contains 12 residues. CDR3 DNA sequence: TGTGCCAGCAGCAAGGCGGTCTACGAGCAGTACTTC. Its protein is CASSKAVYEQYF.

This chain joins TRBV12-3 or TRBV12-4 and TRBJ1-1; D is uncertain. This CDR3 has 12 residues. V was clipped by 2 bases and J by 8 bases, with 9 bases between them. In DNA form, the CDR3 reads TGTGCCAGCAGTTTAAAGACTCTAGAAGCTTTCTTT. Residues: CASSLKTLEAFF.

This clonotype has more than one count but fewer than ten. The V call is TRBV12-3 or TRBV12-4, the J call TRBJ1-5, with a weak D call TRBD1 (5 bases). V was trimmed by 3 bases and J by 4 bases, leaving 13 bases between them. The CDR3 contains 15 residues. The CDR3 nucleotides are TGTGCCAGCAGTTTGACGGCAGGGATAAATCAGCCCCAGCATTTT. Amino acid sequence: CASSLTAGINQPQHF.